This TCR beta chain was identified in a study of blood T cell repertoires in COVID-19. In this sample, this clone turned up a few times. Germline CDR1 is SGDLS and CDR2 is YYNGEE. The junction had 10 bases not matched to a gene; V was cut back by 4 bases and J by 4 bases. CDR3 length: 17 residues. In the authors' methods: How many nucleated cells were present was estimated from reference gene primer amplification. Clones were sequenced by immunoSEQ multiplex PCR, and TCRdb holds only the in-frame ones, with some missing. V and J calls and clone size follow that table, whereas D and trimming were derived from the DNA. The sample holds approximately 500,000 clones, 88% seen once.

The genes are TRBV9 and TRBJ2-3; 12 bases are a match to TRBD1. The sequence derives from a woman in her forties who had recovered from COVID-19. The sample was PBMCs or T cells enriched from blood (not recorded which). CDR3 in DNA: TGTGCCAGCAGCCCCTCGGGACAGGGGGCATGGTCAGATACGCAGTATTTT. Translated, it gives CASSPSGQGAWSDTQYF.